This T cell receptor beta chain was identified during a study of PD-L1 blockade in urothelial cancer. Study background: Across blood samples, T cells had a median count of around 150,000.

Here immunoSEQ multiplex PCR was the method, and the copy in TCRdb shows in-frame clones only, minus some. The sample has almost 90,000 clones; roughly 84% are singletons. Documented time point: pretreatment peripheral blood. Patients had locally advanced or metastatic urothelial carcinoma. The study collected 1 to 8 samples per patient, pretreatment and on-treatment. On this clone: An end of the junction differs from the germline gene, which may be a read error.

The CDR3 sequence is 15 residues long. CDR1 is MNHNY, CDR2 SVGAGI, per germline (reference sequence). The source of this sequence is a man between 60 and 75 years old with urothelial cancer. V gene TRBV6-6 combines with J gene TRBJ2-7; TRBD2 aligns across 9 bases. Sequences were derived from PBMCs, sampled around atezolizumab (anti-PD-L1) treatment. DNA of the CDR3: TGTGCCAGCAGTGACTCCCCGACTAGCGGCTACGAGCAGTACTTC. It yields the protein CASSDSPTSGYEQYF.